Listed below are T cell receptor beta chains from one sample, sequenced in a study of blood T cell repertoires in COVID-19. Sequencing used immunoSEQ multiplex PCR; TCRdb keeps in-frame clones, though not all of them. The sample has around 120,000 clones, 55% to 70% seen once. The sequencing input was peripheral blood. These receptors came from a woman between 65 and 79 years old with acute or convalescent COVID-19. CDR3s include the opening cysteine and the closing phenylalanine or tryptophan. Fields, in order: V gene, J gene, CDR3 protein.

V gene: TRBV9; J gene: TRBJ2-2; CDR3 protein: CASGGGELFF
V gene: TRBV6-2/TRBV6-3; J gene: TRBJ2-7; CDR3 protein: CASSYSMVWGQGNYEQYF
V gene: TRBV6-5; J gene: TRBJ1-1; CDR3 protein: CASRSGYAAFF
V gene: TRBV6-5; J gene: TRBJ1-1; CDR3 protein: CASTGSRWTEAFF
V gene: TRBV21-1; J gene: TRBJ2-7; CDR3 protein: CASSKEVGGLHREQYF
V gene: TRBV6-2/TRBV6-3; J gene: TRBJ2-7; CDR3 protein: CARSTGVSSYEQYF
V gene: TRBV28; J gene: TRBJ2-7; CDR3 protein: CASSSPDSTAYEQYF
V gene: TRBV3-1/TRBV3-2; J gene: TRBJ1-1; CDR3 protein: CASSQEAPQGTNTEAFF
V gene: TRBV18; J gene: TRBJ1-2; CDR3 protein: CASSPGPPYGYTF
V gene: TRBV29-1; J gene: TRBJ1-2; CDR3 protein: CSVANPVTSNYGYTF
V gene: TRBV5-6; J gene: TRBJ2-7; CDR3 protein: CASSLQGPAYEQYF
V gene: TRBV6-2/TRBV6-3; J gene: TRBJ2-7; CDR3 protein: CASSYSTSAYEQYF
V gene: TRBV5-1; J gene: TRBJ1-1; CDR3 protein: CASSLRTGQGTEAFF
V gene: TRBV6-1; J gene: TRBJ2-7; CDR3 protein: CASSERQAGGSYEQYF
V gene: TRBV7-3; J gene: TRBJ2-1; CDR3 protein: CASSSGRIYNEQFF
V gene: TRBV9; J gene: TRBJ1-1; CDR3 protein: CASSIHGNTEAFF